The source of this T cell receptor (beta chain) is a study of Tregs in tolerant kidney transplant recipients (dated by TCRdb to the late 2010s). For context, the study as a whole: For bulk CFSE mixed lymphocyte reactions, CFSE-labeled recipient PBMCs were cocultured for approximately six days with irradiated donor PBMCs and were then stained for CD3/CD4/CD8 and FACS-sorted. Before combined kidney and bone marrow transplantation, this study identified donor-specific regulatory T cells using TCRbeta sequencing and then followed those same cells after transplant. In a few healthy controls, several methods of expanding Tregs specific for an allogeneic donor were compared by TCRbeta repertoire sequencing.

The full study reports these points: Biological reproducibility was not examined directly, but technical replication error appeared to be minimal. Expanding Tregs with activated donor B cells appeared to identify the most biologically relevant and donor-specific TCRbeta repertoire. The study was constrained by small patient numbers, and validation of the findings is required in larger populations and under other immunosuppression protocols.

Blood from healthy controls was obtained either as purchased buffy coats or from healthy volunteers. Healthy control blood was processed by Ficoll density gradient to PBMCs and cryopreserved; patient PBMCs were collected before and after transplant. To note about this clone: It lacks a known antigen. No base qualities exist here, and no much larger clone lies one base off it.

For TCRbeta CDR3 sequencing, genomic DNA from the sorted cells was extracted using the QIAGEN DNeasy Blood and Tissue Kit. High-throughput TCRbeta CDR3 sequencing, which included PCR amplification with bias correction and internal controls, was done commercially through immunoSEQ. The study's processing was this. Unique productive TCRbeta sequences were defined by CDR3 nucleotide sequence where primers matched, otherwise by CDR3 amino acid sequence with Vbeta and Jbeta genes. Donor-reactive sequences were defined as at least 5-fold expanded in CFSE-low cells versus unstimulated cells, with frequency of at least 0.01% in CFSE-low cells. Jensen-Shannon divergence calculated on the top 100 TCRbeta sequences ranked by frequency was used to measure repertoire divergence. For any sample with multiple sequencing runs, sorting error was corrected in each run separately before the runs were pooled. Entries here come from immuneACCESS through TCRdb and include only in-frame sequences with V and J called. Some clones fail to appear in such tables; in the studies checked, an unresolved V gene covers under half of the shortfall, and the cause of the remainder is unknown. The V and J calls and the clone size are those of that table, but D and trimming were determined from the DNA. Across this sample there are about 4,800 clones, with 40% seen only once. Of the sample, 5.5% to 7% falls within the top ten clones.

This TCR was recovered from a human donor in good health. The specimen sequenced was CD8+ T cells from blood cultured with allogeneic cells.

The bases read TGTGCCAGCAGCCCAGGGGGCACAGATACGCAGTATTTT. Translation gives CASSPGGTDTQYF. Recombination linked TRBV6-7 to TRBJ2-3; TRBD1 is perhaps the D gene, given 6 matching bases. TRBV6-7 is labeled an ORF, and its function is uncertain. The CDR3 starts with the cysteine, ends with the phenylalanine, and has 13 residues. The entry retains the CDR3 DNA only, 39 bases that are in frame from base 1. V loses 6 bases, J loses 1 base, and the germline ends lie 8 bases apart.